What follows are 3 T cell receptor beta chains derived from one specimen sequenced in a study of blood T cell repertoires in COVID-19 (TCRdb year 2020). Library construction relied on the immunoSEQ multiplex PCR assay. Held by TCRdb, this immuneACCESS table contains in-frame sequences only and omits some clones. Under half of the omission traces to an unresolved V gene where checked; the cause of the rest is unknown. This sample has hundreds of thousands of clones in its table, and 80% to 90% of those were observed once. More than 8.5% of the sample lies in the top ten. The sequencing input was PBMCs or T cells enriched from blood (not recorded which). Receptors originate from a woman younger than 30 who had recovered from COVID-19.

The rearrangement links TRBV27 to TRBJ2-7; D possibly corresponds to TRBD2 (6 bases). This CDR3 comprises 15 residues. V was trimmed by 2 bases and J by 6 bases, leaving 17 bases between them. CDR1 and CDR2 from the germline V gene are MNHEY and SMNVEV (reference sequence). The CDR3 coding sequence is TGTGCCAGCAGTTTAAGTGGCGGGGCCCCCCTCGAGCAGTACTTC. This encodes CASSLSGGAPLEQYF.

V and J are TRBV5-5 and TRBJ2-7, with D tentatively TRBD2 (6 bases). This CDR3 is 15 amino acids long. V lost 6 bases to trimming and J lost 6 bases, with 22 bases between them. The germline V gene encodes CDR1 SGHKS and CDR2 YYEKEE (reference sequence). CDR3 sequence (DNA): TGTGCCAGCAAAGGAGGGAGTTTGGGGTCGGGCGAGCAGTACTTC. Its translation is CASKGGSLGSGEQYF.

This chain links TRBV5-6 with TRBJ2-6, with D hard to call. Germline CDR1 SGHDT, CDR2 YYEEEE. The V end was cut by 2 bases, the J end by 2 bases, with 2 bases between. The CDR3 has 13 residues. CDR3 in amino acids: CASSFTGANVLTF. CDR3 nucleotide sequence: TGTGCCAGCAGCTTCACTGGGGCCAACGTCCTGACTTTC.